This TCR beta chain was identified in a study of cytomegalovirus exposure and HLA in healthy donors. Looking at the study overall: Findings of an earlier analysis included some 110 million unique TCR beta sequences from around 180 million T cells.

Study outcomes and limitations: A later analysis revealed that TCR association rates differed between HLA loci, peaking at DRB1 and bottoming out at HLA-C.

Researchers ran the PCR with 60 Vbeta and 13 Jbeta primers. This table comes from immunoSEQ multiplex PCR, and its TCRdb copy is limited to in-frame clones, with some not included. In the table there are over 100,000 clones, about two thirds of which are singletons. In the case of this clone: The antigen is unknown.

Germline-derived CDR1 and CDR2 are SGHTA and FQGNSA. V was trimmed by 9 bases and J by 1 base, leaving 17 bases between them. The CDR3 runs 15 residues. The clonotype originates from a woman between 65 and 79 years old in good health and CMV-seropositive. The sequenced sample consisted of PBMCs. This chain links TRBV7-2 with TRBJ2-3, with D perhaps TRBD2 (5 bases). CDR3 loop: CASGREQIGTDTQYF. DNA for the CDR3: TGTGCCAGTGGAAGGGAGCAAATAGGCACAGATACGCAGTATTTT. Variable domain in full (rest from reference TRBV7-2 and TRBJ2-3): GAGVSQSPSNKVTEKGKDVELRCDPISGHTALYWYRQSLGQGLEFLIYFQGNSAPDKSGLPSDRFSAERTGGSVSTLTIQRTQQEDSAVYLCASGREQIGTDTQYFGPGTRLTVL.